This T cell receptor beta chain derives from a study of T cell therapy after organ transplantation. Background on the study: Up to 6 doses were given at 2-week intervals. 20 to 29 weeks after therapy completion, long-term post-therapy blood was collected.

Measured with immunoSEQ multiplex PCR; TCRdb has only the in-frame clones, and not every one. The table includes about 20,000 clones, roughly 89% detected once. Regarding this clone: What it recognizes is unknown.

Time point denoted: 20-29 weeks after completion of therapy. With 0 bases removed from V and 0 bases from J, the gap between germline ends came to 6 bases. The CDR3 extends over 14 amino acids. Germline lookup yields CDR1 SGHRS and CDR2 YFSETQ. Material: CD8+ T cells from blood, obtained after autologous CMV-specific T cell therapy. The TCR was taken from a human patient who had received a solid organ transplant and had CMV disease. Some T cells may have come from the graft donor. The chain uses TRBV5-1 and TRBJ1-1; D is uncertain. The CDR3 sequence: CASSLASVNTEAFF. The CDR3 DNA is TGCGCCAGCAGCTTGGCCAGCGTGAACACTGAAGCTTTCTTT.